This is a list of T cell receptor beta chains from one sample in a study of cytomegalovirus exposure and HLA in healthy donors. Assay used: immunoSEQ multiplex PCR; TCRdb lists only in-frame clones, some missing. The sample has roughly 250,000 clones; 75% to 90% are singletons. Sequencing was performed on PBMCs. All receptors derive from a girl aged 2-9 years in good health and CMV-seronegative. The CDR3 runs from the conserved cysteine through the conserved F or W. A D gene is named only where the DNA matches it firmly. A clone size is listed for some rows: how often the clone was seen (once, few, many), or a class if it is expanded.

TRBV21-1	TRBJ1-2	.	18	.	CASRRPGTGYYLIYGYTF	TGTGCCAGCAGACGCCCCGGGACAGGGTACTATCTTATCTATGGCTACACCTTC
TRBV11-1	TRBJ2-7	.	13	.	CASSLLGLDEQYF	TGTGCCAGCAGCTTATTGGGGCTGGACGAGCAGTACTTC
TRBV29-1	TRBJ2-1	.	15	.	CSGRGRQGPYNEQFF	TGCAGCGGGAGGGGGCGGCAGGGCCCCTACAATGAGCAGTTCTTC
TRBV6-5	TRBJ2-5	.	12	.	CASMSAGETQYF	TGTGCCAGCATGTCGGCAGGGGAGACCCAGTACTTC
TRBV5-1	TRBJ2-3	.	13	TRBD1	CASRGTATDTQYF	TGCGCCAGCAGAGGGACAGCCACAGATACGCAGTATTTT
TRBV19	TRBJ1-5	.	16	TRBD1	CASSQEDRVYNQPQHF	TGTGCCAGTAGCCAAGAAGACAGGGTTTACAATCAGCCCCAGCATTTT
TRBV9	TRBJ2-7	.	15	TRBD1	CASSPGQGGRYEQYF	TGTGCCAGCAGCCCGGGACAGGGTGGGCGGTACGAGCAGTACTTC
TRBV7-9	TRBJ2-7	.	14	.	CASSTGQPVTEQYF	TGTGCCAGCAGCACCGGACAGCCCGTGACCGAGCAGTACTTC
TRBV6-5	TRBJ1-6	.	14	.	CASSLIGLNSPLHF	TGTGCCAGCAGTCTAATCGGTCTGAATTCACCCCTCCACTTT
TRBV27	TRBJ2-7	few	19	TRBD2	CASSPWQRLAGRLGAEQYF	TGTGCCAGCAGTCCTTGGCAGAGGCTAGCGGGGAGACTAGGAGCCGAGCAGTACTTC
TRBV2	TRBJ2-1	.	15	.	CASSEFRVSYNEQFF	TGTGCCAGCAGTGAATTCAGGGTCTCCTACAATGAGCAGTTCTTC
TRBV7-6	TRBJ1-4	.	15	.	CASSLWQGDNEKLFF	TGTGCCAGCAGCTTGTGGCAGGGCGATAATGAAAAACTGTTTTTT
TRBV15	TRBJ2-7	.	14	TRBD1	CATSRDRGSYEQYF	TGTGCCACCAGCAGGGACAGGGGTAGTTACGAGCAGTACTTC
TRBV6-5	TRBJ1-2	few	16	.	CASSYSQTQGGYGYTF	TGTGCCAGCAGTTACTCCCAGACACAGGGTGGCTATGGCTACACCTTC
TRBV29-1	TRBJ2-1	.	14	TRBD2	CSLIAGGPWNEQFF	TGCAGCTTGATAGCGGGAGGGCCTTGGAATGAGCAGTTCTTC
TRBV28	TRBJ2-2	.	15	.	CASERLDVNTGELFF	TGTGCCAGTGAGAGGTTGGATGTTAACACCGGGGAGCTGTTTTTT
TRBV30	TRBJ2-7	.	14	TRBD2	CAWSVQRGLYEQYF	TGTGCCTGGAGTGTCCAGCGGGGCCTCTACGAGCAGTACTTC
TRBV4-1	TRBJ2-5	.	15	.	CASSQGPRIQETQYF	TGCGCCAGCAGCCAAGGCCCTAGAATACAAGAGACCCAGTACTTC
TRBV27	TRBJ1-5	.	15	TRBD1	CASSLTTGRNQPQHF	TGTGCCAGCAGTTTAACGACAGGGAGGAACCAGCCCCAGCATTTT
TRBV7-8	TRBJ2-2	.	16	TRBD1	CASSLGLGQVTGELFF	TGTGCCAGCAGCTTAGGGTTGGGACAGGTCACCGGGGAGCTGTTTTTT
TRBV30	TRBJ1-5	few	14	.	CAWSRGYSNQPQHF	TGTGCCTGGAGCAGGGGTTATAGCAATCAGCCCCAGCATTTT
TRBV19	TRBJ1-2	.	13	TRBD1	CAGSRGPFYGYTF	TGTGCCGGCTCCAGGGGGCCCTTCTATGGCTACACCTTC
TRBV28	TRBJ1-5	few	15	.	CASIPGGPGDLPQHF	TGTGCCAGCATCCCCGGCGGGCCAGGGGATTTGCCCCAGCATTTT
TRBV10-3	TRBJ1-3	.	19	TRBD1	CAISESSLDRGNSGNTIYF	TGTGCCATCAGTGAGTCCTCTCTTGACAGGGGGAACTCTGGAAACACCATATATTTT
TRBV21-1	TRBJ1-2	.	16	.	CASSKGAQDILFGYTF	TGTGCCAGCAGCAAAGGTGCTCAGGATATTCTCTTTGGCTACACCTTC
TRBV5-1	TRBJ2-1	.	15	.	CASSFYGAEYNEQFF	TGCGCCAGCAGCTTCTATGGGGCGGAGTACAATGAGCAGTTCTTC
TRBV7-9	TRBJ2-7	.	15	.	CASSFQGLPSYEQYF	TGTGCCAGCAGCTTTCAGGGCCTACCCTCGTACGAGCAGTACTTC
TRBV19	TRBJ1-2	.	17	TRBD1	CASSNLGIQGQNYGYTF	TGTGCCAGTAGCAATCTTGGAATACAGGGGCAGAACTATGGCTACACCTTC
TRBV7-9	TRBJ2-1	.	17	.	CASSPPYQQTIYNEQFF	TGTGCCAGCAGCCCACCTTATCAACAAACGATTTACAATGAGCAGTTCTTC
TRBV5-6	TRBJ2-5	.	15	TRBD2	CASSLARTSWETQYF	TGTGCCAGCAGCTTGGCCAGGACTAGTTGGGAGACCCAGTACTTC
TRBV29-1	TRBJ1-1	few	13	TRBD1	CSANRGRDTEAFF	TGCAGCGCGAACAGGGGGCGGGACACTGAAGCTTTCTTT
TRBV27	TRBJ1-5	.	16	.	CASRTTFTGQNQPQHF	TGTGCCAGCAGAACAACCTTTACAGGGCAGAACCAGCCCCAGCATTTT
TRBV30	TRBJ1-3	few	13	.	CAWSGTVGNTIYF	TGTGCCTGGAGTGGGACAGTAGGAAACACCATATATTTT
TRBV28	TRBJ1-5	.	15	TRBD1	CASSLFARGDQPQHF	TGTGCCAGCAGTTTATTCGCCAGGGGGGATCAGCCCCAGCATTTT
TRBV6-6	TRBJ1-5	.	14	TRBD1	CASRTDRLNQPQHF	TGTGCCAGCAGGACGGACAGGTTAAATCAGCCCCAGCATTTT
TRBV4-1	TRBJ1-1	.	13	.	CASSRQPLAEAFF	TGCGCCAGCAGCCGACAGCCACTGGCTGAAGCTTTCTTT
TRBV5-5	TRBJ2-7	.	13	.	CASSSAPPYEQYF	TGTGCCAGCAGCTCCGCGCCTCCCTACGAGCAGTACTTC